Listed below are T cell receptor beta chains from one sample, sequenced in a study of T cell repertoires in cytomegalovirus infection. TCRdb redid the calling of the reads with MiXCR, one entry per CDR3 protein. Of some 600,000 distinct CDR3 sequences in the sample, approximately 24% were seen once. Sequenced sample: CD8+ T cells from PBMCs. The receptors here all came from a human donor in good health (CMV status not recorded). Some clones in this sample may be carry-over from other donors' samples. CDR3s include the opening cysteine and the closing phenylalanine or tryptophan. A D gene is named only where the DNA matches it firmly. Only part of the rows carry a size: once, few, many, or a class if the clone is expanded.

cdr3_nt: TGCAGTGCTAGAGATAGCGGAGGGAAGAACACTGAAGCTTTCTTT
cdr3_aa: CSARDSGGKNTEAFF
d_call: NA
j_call: TRBJ1-1
clone_size: NA
v_call: TRBV20-1

cdr3_nt: TGTGCCAGCTCAGGGACAGCTCCTTCCTACGAGCAGTACTTC
cdr3_aa: CASSGTAPSYEQYF
d_call: TRBD1
j_call: TRBJ2-7
clone_size: NA
v_call: TRBV6-6

cdr3_nt: TGTGCCATCAGTGAGTTGAGTCAGCCCGGGTACGAGCAGTACTTC
cdr3_aa: CAISELSQPGYEQYF
d_call: NA
j_call: TRBJ2-7
clone_size: few
v_call: TRBV10-3

cdr3_nt: TGTGCCATCAGTGAGCCGAGCAAGGGCCAAGAGACCCAGTACTTC
cdr3_aa: CAISEPSKGQETQYF
d_call: NA
j_call: TRBJ2-5
clone_size: NA
v_call: TRBV10-3

cdr3_nt: TGTGCCAGCAGGCTACGTCCTTTCGGGGAGGTTTCACCCCTCCACTTT
cdr3_aa: CASRLRPFGEVSPLHF
d_call: NA
j_call: TRBJ1-6
clone_size: NA
v_call: TRBV6-2/TRBV6-3

cdr3_nt: TGTGCCAGCAGTTTACGTACAGGGTGGGTCTACGAGCAGTACTTC
cdr3_aa: CASSLRTGWVYEQYF
d_call: NA
j_call: TRBJ2-7
clone_size: many
v_call: TRBV12-3/TRBV12-4

cdr3_nt: TGTGCCAGCAGCTTAAGTGGGGGAAGCAGGAATGAGCAGTTCTTC
cdr3_aa: CASSLSGGSRNEQFF
d_call: NA
j_call: TRBJ2-1
clone_size: few
v_call: TRBV7-6

cdr3_nt: TGCAGTGCTGCAGGGTTGGGGTACCAAGAGACCCAGTACTTC
cdr3_aa: CSAAGLGYQETQYF
d_call: NA
j_call: TRBJ2-5
clone_size: NA
v_call: TRBV20-1

cdr3_nt: TGTGCCAGCAGCTTAGGAGGGGACAGGGGGCGGAACATTCAGTACTTC
cdr3_aa: CASSLGGDRGRNIQYF
d_call: TRBD1
j_call: TRBJ2-4
clone_size: NA
v_call: TRBV13

cdr3_nt: TGTGCCAGCAGCCTTGGGGACAGTCAGGAAGCCTACAATGAGCAGTTCTTC
cdr3_aa: CASSLGDSQEAYNEQFF
d_call: TRBD1
j_call: TRBJ2-1
clone_size: once
v_call: TRBV3-1

cdr3_nt: TGTGCCAGCAGTTACTGGGGAACGAACACTGAAGCTTTCTTT
cdr3_aa: CASSYWGTNTEAFF
d_call: NA
j_call: TRBJ1-1
clone_size: few
v_call: TRBV6-2/TRBV6-3

cdr3_nt: TGCAGTGCTAGAGATGTCGGCTATGGCTACACCTTC
cdr3_aa: CSARDVGYGYTF
d_call: NA
j_call: TRBJ1-2
clone_size: few
v_call: TRBV20-1

cdr3_nt: TGCGCCAGCAGCCTCGGTAGCGAGGCCCTCGAGCAGTACTTC
cdr3_aa: CASSLGSEALEQYF
d_call: NA
j_call: TRBJ2-7
clone_size: few
v_call: TRBV4-1

cdr3_nt: TGCAGCGTTGAAGATAGAGCGGGGGGGCCCCCAGAGACCCAGTACTTC
cdr3_aa: CSVEDRAGGPPETQYF
d_call: TRBD2
j_call: TRBJ2-5
clone_size: NA
v_call: TRBV29-1

cdr3_nt: TGTGCCAGCAGTTACTCACCGGGGGGCATAAGAGAGACCCAGTACTTC
cdr3_aa: CASSYSPGGIRETQYF
d_call: NA
j_call: TRBJ2-5
clone_size: few
v_call: TRBV6-2/TRBV6-3

cdr3_nt: TGTGCCAGCAGCTTACTTACCGACAGGGGAAATGAGCAGTTCTTC
cdr3_aa: CASSLLTDRGNEQFF
d_call: TRBD1
j_call: TRBJ2-1
clone_size: many
v_call: TRBV7-9

cdr3_nt: TGTGCCAGCAGATGGACGGCCAATTCACCCCTCCACTTT
cdr3_aa: CASRWTANSPLHF
d_call: NA
j_call: TRBJ1-6
clone_size: NA
v_call: TRBV2

cdr3_nt: TGTGCCAGCACCCGGCTTGTAGAGCGCACAGATACGCAGTATTTT
cdr3_aa: CASTRLVERTDTQYF
d_call: NA
j_call: TRBJ2-3
clone_size: few
v_call: TRBV7-2

cdr3_nt: TGTGCCAGCAGCTCGCAAGTAGGTGACTATGGCTACACCTTC
cdr3_aa: CASSSQVGDYGYTF
d_call: NA
j_call: TRBJ1-2
clone_size: many
v_call: TRBV7-6

cdr3_nt: TGTGCCAGCAGCTTGGGGAGGAGCGGGGGCAATGAGCAGTTCTTC
cdr3_aa: CASSLGRSGGNEQFF
d_call: TRBD2
j_call: TRBJ2-1
clone_size: NA
v_call: TRBV7-9

cdr3_nt: TGTGCCAGCACCGGGGACGTGGCCAAAAACATTCAGTACTTC
cdr3_aa: CASTGDVAKNIQYF
d_call: NA
j_call: TRBJ2-4
clone_size: NA
v_call: TRBV7-9

cdr3_nt: TGTGCCAGCAGCTCGGGGCATTACACCGGGGAGCTGTTTTTT
cdr3_aa: CASSSGHYTGELFF
d_call: NA
j_call: TRBJ2-2
clone_size: few
v_call: TRBV7-9

cdr3_nt: TGCAGCTCCAGGGGTGAGGGTAACACTGAAGCTTTCTTT
cdr3_aa: CSSRGEGNTEAFF
d_call: NA
j_call: TRBJ1-1
clone_size: NA
v_call: TRBV29-1

cdr3_nt: TGTGCCAGCAGCTTAGGCGGTGACAGGGAAAGAGGCTACACCTTC
cdr3_aa: CASSLGGDRERGYTF
d_call: TRBD1
j_call: TRBJ1-2
clone_size: NA
v_call: TRBV13

cdr3_nt: TGCAGCGTTGTCTCCGGGGACAGATCCTACGAGCAGTACTTC
cdr3_aa: CSVVSGDRSYEQYF
d_call: TRBD1
j_call: TRBJ2-7
clone_size: NA
v_call: TRBV29-1

cdr3_nt: TGTGCCAGCAGCTTTGGGTGGGACAGGGTCAATCAGCCCCAGCATTTT
cdr3_aa: CASSFGWDRVNQPQHF
d_call: TRBD1
j_call: TRBJ1-5
clone_size: many
v_call: TRBV7-8

cdr3_nt: TGTGCCAGCAATATAGTGTCAGATGAGGGAGCTTTCTTT
cdr3_aa: CASNIVSDEGAFF
d_call: NA
j_call: TRBJ1-1
clone_size: NA
v_call: TRBV9

cdr3_nt: TGTGCCAGCAGCTCGCGACCTACAGGGTTAAATGAAAAACTGTTTTTT
cdr3_aa: CASSSRPTGLNEKLFF
d_call: NA
j_call: TRBJ1-4
clone_size: NA
v_call: TRBV3-1

cdr3_nt: TGTGCCAGCAGCTTAGACACAGATACGCAGTATTTT
cdr3_aa: CASSLDTDTQYF
d_call: NA
j_call: TRBJ2-3
clone_size: many
v_call: TRBV5-1

cdr3_nt: TGTGCCATCAGTGAGGTGGGGCTCGGACAGGGGAACTACAATGAGCAGTTCTTC
cdr3_aa: CAISEVGLGQGNYNEQFF
d_call: TRBD1
j_call: TRBJ2-1
clone_size: many
v_call: TRBV10-3

cdr3_nt: TGCGCCAGCAGCCAAGAAGAGGGTATGGGGGAGCTGTTTTTT
cdr3_aa: CASSQEEGMGELFF
d_call: NA
j_call: TRBJ2-2
clone_size: few
v_call: TRBV4-1

cdr3_nt: TGCGCCAGCTGGGAGGGTGATACTGAAGCTTTCTTT
cdr3_aa: CASWEGDTEAFF
d_call: NA
j_call: TRBJ1-1
clone_size: few
v_call: TRBV5-1

cdr3_nt: TGTGCCAGCAGTCAAACTAGCGGGGGGGCCGGAGTGGCCCCAGATACGCAGTATTTT
cdr3_aa: CASSQTSGGAGVAPDTQYF
d_call: TRBD2
j_call: TRBJ2-3
clone_size: many
v_call: TRBV28

cdr3_nt: TGTGCCAGCAGTCCGCCTTTCGGGGGATTGCTTCAGCCCCAGCATTTT
cdr3_aa: CASSPPFGGLLQPQHF
d_call: NA
j_call: TRBJ1-5
clone_size: many
v_call: TRBV7-3

cdr3_nt: TGTGCCAGCAGCCCGGTTGCGGGGGGGTACAATGAGCAGTTCTTC
cdr3_aa: CASSPVAGGYNEQFF
d_call: TRBD2
j_call: TRBJ2-1
clone_size: many
v_call: TRBV6-6

cdr3_nt: TGTGCCAGCAGCCCCACGGCCCGGGAGCAGTACTTC
cdr3_aa: CASSPTAREQYF
d_call: NA
j_call: TRBJ2-7
clone_size: few
v_call: TRBV9

cdr3_nt: TGTGCTAGTGGTCCACCATCAGGGTTTCGATACGAGCAGTACTTC
cdr3_aa: CASGPPSGFRYEQYF
d_call: NA
j_call: TRBJ2-7
clone_size: many
v_call: TRBV12-5

cdr3_nt: TGCAGCGTTGAGATTCGGGACGAAGGTCCGTTCTTC
cdr3_aa: CSVEIRDEGPFF
d_call: NA
j_call: TRBJ2-1
clone_size: few
v_call: TRBV29-1

cdr3_nt: TGTGCCAGCAGTTACTCCGGGGCAGATAACTATGGCTACACCTTC
cdr3_aa: CASSYSGADNYGYTF
d_call: NA
j_call: TRBJ1-2
clone_size: NA
v_call: TRBV6-5

cdr3_nt: TGTGCCAGCTCACCTTGGGGCCCGGGCTACGAGCAGTACTTC
cdr3_aa: CASSPWGPGYEQYF
d_call: NA
j_call: TRBJ2-7
clone_size: NA
v_call: TRBV18

cdr3_nt: TGTGCCAGCAGCTCCGGACCCGCGCCAGAAGCTTTCTTT
cdr3_aa: CASSSGPAPEAFF
d_call: NA
j_call: TRBJ1-1
clone_size: NA
v_call: TRBV7-9

cdr3_nt: TGTGCCAGCAAGGAGGGTTACGAGCAGTACTTC
cdr3_aa: CASKEGYEQYF
d_call: NA
j_call: TRBJ2-7
clone_size: many
v_call: TRBV7-8

cdr3_nt: TGTGCCAGCAGTTTATTTGGCCGGGGGGGGATTTTT
cdr3_aa: CASSLFGRGGIF
d_call: TRBD2
j_call: TRBJ2-3
clone_size: few
v_call: TRBV28

cdr3_nt: TGTGCCAGCAGTTTTATTACAGGGCCAGATACGCAGTATTTT
cdr3_aa: CASSFITGPDTQYF
d_call: NA
j_call: TRBJ2-3
clone_size: NA
v_call: TRBV28

cdr3_nt: TGCAGTGCCCCCCCGGACTACAGCACAGATACGCAGTATTTT
cdr3_aa: CSAPPDYSTDTQYF
d_call: NA
j_call: TRBJ2-3
clone_size: few
v_call: TRBV20-1

cdr3_nt: TGTGCCAGCAGCACCTTGGACCTCAATCAGCCCCAGCATTTT
cdr3_aa: CASSTLDLNQPQHF
d_call: NA
j_call: TRBJ1-5
clone_size: few
v_call: TRBV6-2/TRBV6-3

cdr3_nt: TGTGCCAGCAGCTCACCCGGGGAATCTAATGAAAAACTGTTTTTT
cdr3_aa: CASSSPGESNEKLFF
d_call: NA
j_call: TRBJ1-4
clone_size: few
v_call: TRBV7-9

cdr3_nt: TGCGCCAGCAACGACGGGTTCGAGCAGTACTTC
cdr3_aa: CASNDGFEQYF
d_call: NA
j_call: TRBJ2-7
clone_size: NA
v_call: TRBV5-1

cdr3_nt: TGTGCCAGCAGTTACTCGATCATCGATGAGCAGTTCTTC
cdr3_aa: CASSYSIIDEQFF
d_call: NA
j_call: TRBJ2-1
clone_size: many
v_call: TRBV6-6

cdr3_nt: TGTGCCAGCAGTTCACGGACAGGGGGGTCTGGAAACACCATATATTTT
cdr3_aa: CASSSRTGGSGNTIYF
d_call: TRBD1
j_call: TRBJ1-3
clone_size: once
v_call: TRBV28

cdr3_nt: TGTGCCAGCAGTGGGGACAGAGAGACTAACACCGGGGAGCTGTTTTTT
cdr3_aa: CASSGDRETNTGELFF
d_call: TRBD1
j_call: TRBJ2-2
clone_size: few
v_call: TRBV6-1

cdr3_nt: TGTGCCAGCAGCACCGCGACTGGACTAGCGGCCTACAATGAGCAGTTCTTC
cdr3_aa: CASSTATGLAAYNEQFF
d_call: TRBD2
j_call: TRBJ2-1
clone_size: many
v_call: TRBV7-9

cdr3_nt: TGTGCCAGCAGTTACTCCCCGGGACCCCGAGGGCCTGAAGCTTTCTTT
cdr3_aa: CASSYSPGPRGPEAFF
d_call: NA
j_call: TRBJ1-1
clone_size: NA
v_call: TRBV6-6